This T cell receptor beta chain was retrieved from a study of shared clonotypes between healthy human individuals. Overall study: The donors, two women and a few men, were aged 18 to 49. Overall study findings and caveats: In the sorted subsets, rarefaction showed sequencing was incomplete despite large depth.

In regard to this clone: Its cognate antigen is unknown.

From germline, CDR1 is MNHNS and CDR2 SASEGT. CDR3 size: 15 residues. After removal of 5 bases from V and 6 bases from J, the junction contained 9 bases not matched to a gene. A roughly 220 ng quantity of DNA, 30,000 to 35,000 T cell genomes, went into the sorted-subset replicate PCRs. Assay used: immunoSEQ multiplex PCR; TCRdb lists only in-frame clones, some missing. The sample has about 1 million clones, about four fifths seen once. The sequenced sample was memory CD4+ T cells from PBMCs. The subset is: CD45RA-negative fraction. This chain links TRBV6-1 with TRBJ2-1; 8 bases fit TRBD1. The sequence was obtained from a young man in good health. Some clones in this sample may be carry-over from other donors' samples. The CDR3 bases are TGTGCCAGCAGTAACCGGGACAGGTCTTCCAATGAGCAGTTCTTC. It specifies CASSNRDRSSNEQFF.